The TCR beta chain under discussion was sequenced for a study of neoadjuvant anti-PD-1 for oral cavity cancer. Data came from immunoSEQ multiplex PCR; TCRdb stores just in-frame clones and leaves some out. The sample yields 7,000 to 8,000 clones, approximately 61% seen once. The CDR3 length is 15 residues. V was clipped by 5 bases and J by 6 bases; unmatched bases: 7. From germline, CDR1 is MNHEY and CDR2 SVGAGI. Time point here: after neoadjuvant nivolumab, at surgical resection. The specimen was PBMCs, collected after nivolumab (anti-PD-1) treatment. The origin of this receptor is a person between 40 and 80 years old with oral cavity squamous cell carcinoma. The gene calls are TRBV6-5 and TRBJ2-3, with 11 nucleotides matching TRBD1. As DNA, the CDR3 is TGTGCCAGCAGTACAAGGACAGGGGGCTTGGATACGCAGTATTTT. Residues: CASSTRTGGLDTQYF.